These T cell receptor beta chains were read from a single sample in a study of blood T cells in healthy people across ages. TCRdb analysed the 5' RACE reads with MiXCR anew, one entry per CDR3 protein. The table shows about 680,000 distinct CDR3 sequences, with approximately 50% occurring only once. Input material: blood. The receptors derive from a woman aged 55-70 years in good health. CDR3s include the opening cysteine and the closing phenylalanine or tryptophan. The D gene is left open where the match is weak. Only part of the rows carry a size: once, few, many, or a class if the clone is expanded.

J gene	V gene	clone size	D gene	CDR3 DNA	CDR3 protein
TRBJ2-1	TRBV3-1	.	.	TGTGCCAGCAGCCAAGTCTACAATGAGCAGTTCTTC	CASSQVYNEQFF
TRBJ1-4	TRBV4-2	.	.	TGTGCCAGCAGCCAACTGGGGCAGGATGAAAAACTGTTTTTT	CASSQLGQDEKLFF
TRBJ2-3	TRBV4-2	.	TRBD1	TGTGCCAGCAGCCAAGATCCGAGACAGGGGACAGATACGCAGTATTTT	CASSQDPRQGTDTQYF
TRBJ2-7	TRBV5-1	.	.	TGCGCCAGCAGCCAAGGGGCAGGTGGTCTCTACGAGCAGTACTTC	CASSQGAGGLYEQYF
TRBJ2-1	TRBV20-1	few	TRBD2	TGCAGTGGACTAGCGGGAAACGATGAGCAGTTCTTC	CSGLAGNDEQFF
TRBJ1-2	TRBV9	.	.	TGTGCCAGCAGCGTAGCCGGAGAATTCGGGGGCTACACCTTC	CASSVAGEFGGYTF
TRBJ2-3	TRBV29-1	many	TRBD1	TGCAGCGTCGGACAGGGGAGAGGAGATACGCAGTATTTT	CSVGQGRGDTQYF
TRBJ2-7	TRBV2	.	.	TGTGCCAGCACCACGACACCAACCTACGAGCAGTACTTC	CASTTTPTYEQYF
TRBJ2-5	TRBV6-2/TRBV6-3	.	TRBD2	TGTGCCAGCAGTTACTCATTCCTAGCGGGAGGGCGACAAGAGACCCGGTACTTC	CASSYSFLAGGRQETRYF
TRBJ2-2	TRBV9	.	TRBD2	TGTGCCGGCAGCGCAACAGCTTCAGGGAGGGCCGGGGAGCTGTTTTTT	CAGSATASGRAGELFF
TRBJ2-5	TRBV3-1	many	.	TGTGCCAGCAGCTACAGGGTGAAAGAGACCCAGTACTTC	CASSYRVKETQYF
TRBJ1-2	TRBV27	.	.	TGTGCCAGCAGTCTGACAGGACTGGCCGCCTATGGCTACACCTTC	CASSLTGLAAYGYTF
TRBJ2-7	TRBV6-2/TRBV6-3	.	.	TGTGCCAGCAGTGACCAGGGGACCAACTACGAGCAGTACTTC	CASSDQGTNYEQYF
TRBJ1-1	TRBV6-6	.	.	TGTGCCAGCAAAAGAACAGGAAATGTTGAAGCTTTCTTT	CASKRTGNVEAFF
TRBJ1-1	TRBV10-3	.	TRBD1	TGTGCCATCAGCCAGAGCGGGACAGGGCGGTATGATGAAGCTTTCTTT	CAISQSGTGRYDEAFF
TRBJ2-2	TRBV11-2	.	.	TGTGCCAGCAGCTTAGCCGTAACACCGGGGCGGAGGCGGGAGCTGTTTTTT	CASSLAVTPGRRRELFF
TRBJ2-7	TRBV25-1	few	.	TGTGCCAGCAGTGAGACGATCGGGCACATATCCTACGAGCAGTACTTC	CASSETIGHISYEQYF
TRBJ1-1	TRBV7-2	many	TRBD1	TGTGCCAGCAGCCCGACAGGGTTTAACACTGAAGCTTTCTTT	CASSPTGFNTEAFF
TRBJ2-3	TRBV20-1	few	.	TGCAGTGCTAGAGATCTGGGCGGATACACAGATACGCAGTATTTT	CSARDLGGYTDTQYF
TRBJ2-1	TRBV6-1	few	TRBD2	TGTGCCAGCAGGCTAGCTTCAGGGACTAGCTTCTACAATGAGCAGTTCTTC	CASRLASGTSFYNEQFF
TRBJ2-3	TRBV13	few	TRBD2	TGTGCCAGCAGCTCCACACTAGCGGGAGGTGAAACAGATACGCAGTATTTT	CASSSTLAGGETDTQYF
TRBJ2-1	TRBV19	.	.	TGTGCCAGTAGTATGGGGTACAATGAGCAGTTCTTC	CASSMGYNEQFF
TRBJ2-4	TRBV15	.	.	TGTGCCACCAGCCCTCAGGGGGGGACTATGGGAAACATTCAGTACTTC	CATSPQGGTMGNIQYF
TRBJ1-4	TRBV3-1	.	.	TGTGCCAGCAGCCTGCGGGTGGGCGGATCAAATGAAAAACTGTTTTTT	CASSLRVGGSNEKLFF
TRBJ2-1	TRBV12-3/TRBV12-4	.	.	TGTGCCAGCAGCCGGGGGAGTTTCGCCTACAATGAGCAGTTCTTC	CASSRGSFAYNEQFF
TRBJ2-5	TRBV29-1	.	.	TGCAGCGTTGAACCGGGGATGAAACAAGAGACCCAGTACTTC	CSVEPGMKQETQYF
TRBJ2-1	TRBV5-6	.	TRBD1	TGTGCCAGCAGGTGGGACAGGGTTGCGAATGAGCAGTTCTTC	CASRWDRVANEQFF
TRBJ2-3	TRBV10-3	.	TRBD2	TGTGCCAGCCGGACTAGCGCAGATACGCAGTATTTT	CASRTSADTQYF
TRBJ2-1	TRBV7-2	few	.	TGTGCCAGCAGCTTAGTCTATCAGAATCAGCAGTTCTTC	CASSLVYQNQQFF
TRBJ1-1	TRBV7-2	.	.	TGTGCCAGCAGCTTAGAAGACAGAATGGCTTTCTTT	CASSLEDRMAFF
TRBJ2-3	TRBV9	.	TRBD1	TGTGCCAGCAGCGTTAGGACAGGCGCCACAGATACGCAGTATTTT	CASSVRTGATDTQYF
TRBJ2-7	TRBV7-2	.	TRBD1	TGTGCCAGCACCAAACTCGGACAGGGGGACTACGAGCAGTACTTC	CASTKLGQGDYEQYF
TRBJ2-2	TRBV7-9	.	TRBD2	TGTGCCAGCAGCCCCGGGACTAGAAACACCGGGGAGCTGTTTTTT	CASSPGTRNTGELFF
TRBJ1-1	TRBV20-1	.	TRBD1	TGCAGTGCAGGTGGTGCAGGGGGCTCGAACACTGAAGCTTTCTTT	CSAGGAGGSNTEAFF
TRBJ2-1	TRBV10-3	once	.	TGTGCCATCCGAGGACTGGGGGCCGAGCAGTTCTTC	CAIRGLGAEQFF
TRBJ2-4	TRBV4-2	.	.	TGTGCCTGCAGCCAAGACCGTCTAGCGAGGCCCGTGAACATTCAGTACTTC	CACSQDRLARPVNIQYF
TRBJ1-2	TRBV28	once	.	TGTGCCAGCATGTTTGATAGAAACTCTTATGGCTACACCTTC	CASMFDRNSYGYTF
TRBJ2-5	TRBV18	.	.	TGTGCCAGCTCACCACCCGAGGGCTTCCAAGAGACCCAGTACTTC	CASSPPEGFQETQYF
TRBJ1-1	TRBV6-2/TRBV6-3	.	.	TGTGCCAGCAGTTGGACACCCCTACTCTCGAACACTGAAGCTTTCTTT	CASSWTPLLSNTEAFF
TRBJ2-7	TRBV20-1	once	.	TGCAGTGGGTCCTCCGAGTACGAGCAGTACTTC	CSGSSEYEQYF
TRBJ2-7	TRBV7-6	.	TRBD1	TGTGCCAGCAGCACCCGACAGGGGGATTTCGAGCAGTACTTC	CASSTRQGDFEQYF
TRBJ2-2	TRBV9	.	.	TGTGCCAGCAGCGTAGGCACCGGGGAGCTGTTTTTT	CASSVGTGELFF
TRBJ2-7	TRBV11-2	.	TRBD2	TGTGCCAGCAGCTTAATGGGATTAACTAGCGGGAGGGCCATTAGCCCCTACGAGCAGTACTTC	CASSLMGLTSGRAISPYEQYF
TRBJ1-6	TRBV7-9	few	TRBD1	TGTGCCAGCAGCTTAGAAGGGGGCCGGTCACCCCCCCACTTT	CASSLEGGRSPPHF
TRBJ2-3	TRBV7-9	once	TRBD2	TGTGCCAGCAGTTCTACCTCAGCGGGGGATACGCAGTATTTT	CASSSTSAGDTQYF
TRBJ2-1	TRBV7-2	few	TRBD2	TGTGCCAGCAGCTCTAGAGCGGGAGTAATCTACAATGAGCAGTTCTTC	CASSSRAGVIYNEQFF
TRBJ2-3	TRBV6-2/TRBV6-3	.	TRBD2	TGTGCCAGCAGACGCAGGGAGGGCGCGCAGTATTTT	CASRRREGAQYF
TRBJ2-1	TRBV10-3	.	.	TGTGCCATCAGTGATGTGAGGTGGGGGCAGTTCTTC	CAISDVRWGQFF
TRBJ2-3	TRBV5-5	few	TRBD2	TGTGCCAGCAGACTAGCGGCTACAGATACGCAGTATTTT	CASRLAATDTQYF
TRBJ2-5	TRBV28	many	.	TGTGCCAGCAGTTTAGGGCGACGTTCAGAGACCCAGTACTTC	CASSLGRRSETQYF
TRBJ2-1	TRBV29-1	many	TRBD2	TGCAGCGTGCCCCTAGCGGCTGAGCAGTTCTTC	CSVPLAAEQFF
TRBJ1-4	TRBV20-1	.	.	TGCAGTGCTTCTCGCCGGGGCCCGGGGAATGAAAAACTGTTTTTT	CSASRRGPGNEKLFF
TRBJ1-1	TRBV20-1	few	TRBD1	TGCAGTGCTCAAGGGACAGGAAGCAGAGGCACTGAAGCTTTCTTT	CSAQGTGSRGTEAFF
TRBJ1-5	TRBV15	.	TRBD1	TGTGCCACCAGCAGAGCCCGGCGGGACAGGGGAGCCCAGCCCCAGCATTTT	CATSRARRDRGAQPQHF
TRBJ2-7	TRBV5-5	many	.	TGTGCCAGCAGCTTGGCCGGACCCAACTACGAGCAGTACTTC	CASSLAGPNYEQYF